This T cell receptor beta chain was observed in a study of blood T cell repertoires in COVID-19. The overall study: Material from acute and convalescent COVID-19 was sourced from the United States, Italy and Spain. PBMCs, B-cell-depleted T cells, or T cells were the source of the cDNA or gDNA that made up the material.

Source study methods: Reference gene primer amplification gave estimated nucleated cell counts. Libraries were prepared by immunoSEQ multiplex PCR; TCRdb keeps only in-frame clonotypes and omits some of them. The V and J calls and clone size are taken from that table; D and trimming were inferred from the DNA. Of 70,000 or so clones in the sample, about 89% were seen once. CDR3 length: 13 residues. Germline V CDR1 and CDR2: LNHDA, SQIVND (reference sequence). The J segment lost 2 bases and the V segment lost 8 bases, leaving 3 bases of the junction unmatched. The sample was peripheral blood. The clonotype was recovered from a man between 60 and 75 years old with acute or convalescent COVID-19. V gene TRBV19 combines with J gene TRBJ2-3, with 8 bases lining up with TRBD1. The CDR3 reads CASVGQVTDTQYF. CDR3 sequence (DNA): TGTGCCAGTGTGGGACAGGTCACAGATACGCAGTATTTT.